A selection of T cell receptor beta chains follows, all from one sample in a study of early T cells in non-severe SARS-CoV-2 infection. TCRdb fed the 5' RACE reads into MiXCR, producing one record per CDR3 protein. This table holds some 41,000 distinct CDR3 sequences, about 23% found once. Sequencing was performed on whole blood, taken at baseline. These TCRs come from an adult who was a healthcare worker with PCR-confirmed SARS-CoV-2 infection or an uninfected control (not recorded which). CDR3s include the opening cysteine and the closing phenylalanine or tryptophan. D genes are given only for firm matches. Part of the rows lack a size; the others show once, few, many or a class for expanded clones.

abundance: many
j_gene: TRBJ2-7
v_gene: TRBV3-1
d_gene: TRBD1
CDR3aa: CASSQVGWQQGYDEQYF
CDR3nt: TGTGCCAGCAGCCAAGTTGGGTGGCAACAGGGGTACGACGAGCAGTACTTC

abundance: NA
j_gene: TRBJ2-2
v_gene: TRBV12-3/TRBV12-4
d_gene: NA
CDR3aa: CASRQQGANTGELFF
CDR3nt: TGTGCCAGCAGGCAACAGGGCGCGAACACCGGGGAGCTGTTTTTT

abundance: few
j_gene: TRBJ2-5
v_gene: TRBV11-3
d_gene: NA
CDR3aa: CASSPTTLQETQYF
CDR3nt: TGTGCCAGCAGCCCGACTACCCTCCAAGAGACCCAGTACTTC

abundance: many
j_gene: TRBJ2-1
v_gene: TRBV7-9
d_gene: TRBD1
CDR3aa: CASSLQGDEQFF
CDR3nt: TGTGCCAGCAGCCTACAGGGGGATGAGCAGTTCTTC

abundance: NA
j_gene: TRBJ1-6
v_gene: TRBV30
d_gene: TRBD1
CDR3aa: CAWRLPDRASPLHF
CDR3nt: TGTGCCTGGCGCCTGCCGGACAGGGCTTCACCCCTCCACTTT

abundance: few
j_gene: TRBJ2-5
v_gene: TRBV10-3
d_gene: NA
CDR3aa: CAISRDPQETQYF
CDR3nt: TGTGCCATCAGTCGGGATCCCCAAGAGACCCAGTACTTC

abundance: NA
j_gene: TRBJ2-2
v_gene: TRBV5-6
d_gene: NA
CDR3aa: CASSSLVAANTGELFF
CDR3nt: TGTGCCAGCAGCTCCCTCGTCGCCGCGAACACCGGGGAGCTGTTTTTT

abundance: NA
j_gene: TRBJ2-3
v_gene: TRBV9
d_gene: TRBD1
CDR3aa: CASSVGQGVSDTQYF
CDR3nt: TGTGCCAGCAGCGTAGGACAGGGGGTTTCAGATACGCAGTATTTT

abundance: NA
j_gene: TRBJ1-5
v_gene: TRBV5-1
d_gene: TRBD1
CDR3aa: CASSLIGGPGNQPQHF
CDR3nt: TGCGCCAGCAGCTTGATAGGGGGCCCAGGCAATCAGCCCCAGCATTTT

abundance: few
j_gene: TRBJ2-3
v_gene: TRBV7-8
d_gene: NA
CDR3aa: CASSLAGTQYF
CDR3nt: TGTGCCAGCAGCTTAGCGGGTACGCAGTATTTT

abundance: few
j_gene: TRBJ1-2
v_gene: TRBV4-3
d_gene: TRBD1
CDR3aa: CASSQETGADYGYTF
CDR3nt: TGCGCCAGCAGCCAGGAGACAGGGGCGGACTATGGCTACACCTTC

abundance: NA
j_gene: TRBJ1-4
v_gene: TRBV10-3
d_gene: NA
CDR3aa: CAISESPGSATNEKLFF
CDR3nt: TGTGCCATCAGTGAGTCGCCTGGGTCTGCAACTAATGAAAAACTGTTTTTT

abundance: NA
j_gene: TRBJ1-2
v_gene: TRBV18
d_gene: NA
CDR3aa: CASSPAEDGGYTF
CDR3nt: TGTGCCAGCTCACCAGCTGAGGATGGTGGCTACACCTTC

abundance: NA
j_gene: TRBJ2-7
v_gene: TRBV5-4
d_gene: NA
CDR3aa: CASSAGLSSYEQYF
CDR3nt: TGTGCCAGCAGCGCGGGACTCAGCTCCTACGAGCAGTACTTC

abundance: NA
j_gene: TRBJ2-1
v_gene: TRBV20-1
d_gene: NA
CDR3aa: CSARESADEQFF
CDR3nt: TGCAGTGCTAGAGAGAGCGCTGATGAGCAGTTCTTC

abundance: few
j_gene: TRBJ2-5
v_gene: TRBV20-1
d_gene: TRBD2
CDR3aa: CSAPKTSKETQYF
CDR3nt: TGCAGTGCTCCCAAGACTAGCAAAGAGACCCAGTACTTC

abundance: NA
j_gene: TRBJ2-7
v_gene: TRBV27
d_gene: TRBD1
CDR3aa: CASSFTGGHEQYF
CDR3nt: TGTGCCAGCAGTTTTACAGGGGGACACGAGCAGTACTTC

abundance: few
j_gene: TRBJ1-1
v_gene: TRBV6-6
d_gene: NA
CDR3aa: CASSYSISRMIPEAFF
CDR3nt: TGTGCCAGCAGTTACTCGATTTCCAGGATGATCCCTGAAGCTTTCTTT

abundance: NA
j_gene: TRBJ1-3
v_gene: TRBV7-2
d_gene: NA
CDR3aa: CASSLWADSSGNTIYF
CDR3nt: TGTGCCAGCAGCTTATGGGCCGATAGCTCTGGAAACACCATATATTTT

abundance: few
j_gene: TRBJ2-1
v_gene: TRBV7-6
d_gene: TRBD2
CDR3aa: CASSLKASGAPGEQFF
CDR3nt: TGTGCCAGCAGCTTAAAGGCTAGCGGGGCCCCGGGTGAGCAGTTCTTC

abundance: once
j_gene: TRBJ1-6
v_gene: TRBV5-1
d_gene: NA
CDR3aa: CASSASAGYNSPLHF
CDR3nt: TGCGCCAGCAGCGCAAGTGCGGGGTATAATTCACCCCTCCACTTT

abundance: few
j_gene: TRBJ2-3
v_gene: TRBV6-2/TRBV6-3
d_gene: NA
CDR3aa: CASSLRTGAGTDTQYF
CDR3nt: TGTGCCAGCAGCCTTCGGACTGGGGCGGGGACAGATACGCAGTATTTT

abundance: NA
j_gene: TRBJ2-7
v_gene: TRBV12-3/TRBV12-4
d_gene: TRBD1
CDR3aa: CASSSGTADEQYF
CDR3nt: TGTGCCAGCAGTTCCGGGACAGCCGACGAGCAGTACTTC

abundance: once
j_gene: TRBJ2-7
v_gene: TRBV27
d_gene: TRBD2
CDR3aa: CASSFRGGGYTYEQYF
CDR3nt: TGTGCCAGCAGTTTCCGCGGGGGAGGTTACACCTACGAGCAGTACTTC

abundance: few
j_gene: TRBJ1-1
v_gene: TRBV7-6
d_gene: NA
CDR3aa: CASRRIIGTENTEAFF
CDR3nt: TGTGCCAGCAGACGCATAATCGGGACGGAGAACACTGAAGCTTTCTTT

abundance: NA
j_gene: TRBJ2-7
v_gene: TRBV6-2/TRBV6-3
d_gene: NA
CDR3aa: CASSYGFLYEQYF
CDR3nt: TGTGCCAGCAGTTACGGTTTCCTCTACGAGCAGTACTTC

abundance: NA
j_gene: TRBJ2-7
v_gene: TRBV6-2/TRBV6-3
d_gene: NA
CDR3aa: CASSPAALEQYF
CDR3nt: TGTGCCAGCAGCCCCGCGGCACTCGAGCAGTACTTC

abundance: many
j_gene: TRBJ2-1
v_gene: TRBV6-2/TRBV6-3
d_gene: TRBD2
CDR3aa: CASSRGALAGANNEQFF
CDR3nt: TGTGCCAGCAGTAGGGGGGCCCTAGCGGGGGCTAACAATGAGCAGTTCTTC

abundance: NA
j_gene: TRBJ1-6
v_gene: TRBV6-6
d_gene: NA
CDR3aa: CASKENQGNSPLHF
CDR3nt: TGTGCCAGCAAAGAGAATCAGGGTAATTCACCCCTCCACTTT

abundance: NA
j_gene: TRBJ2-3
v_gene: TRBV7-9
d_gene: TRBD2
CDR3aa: CASSYPLASGVSDTQYF
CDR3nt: TGTGCCAGCAGCTACCCCCTGGCTAGCGGGGTTTCAGATACGCAGTATTTT

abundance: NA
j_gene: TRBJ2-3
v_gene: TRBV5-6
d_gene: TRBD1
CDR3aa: CASSFGQDTDTQYF
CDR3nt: TGTGCCAGCAGCTTCGGACAGGACACAGATACGCAGTATTTT

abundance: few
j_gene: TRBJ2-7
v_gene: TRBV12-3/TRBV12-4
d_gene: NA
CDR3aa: CASSTDSYEQYF
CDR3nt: TGTGCCAGCAGTACGGACAGCTACGAGCAGTACTTC

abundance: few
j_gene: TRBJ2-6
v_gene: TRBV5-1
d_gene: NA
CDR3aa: CASSPSGSPLSGANVLTF
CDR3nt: TGCGCCAGCAGTCCCTCAGGGAGCCCTCTCTCTGGGGCCAACGTCCTGACTTTC

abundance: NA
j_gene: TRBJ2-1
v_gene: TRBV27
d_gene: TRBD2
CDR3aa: CASGRGGNEQFF
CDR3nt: TGTGCCAGCGGGCGGGGGGGCAATGAGCAGTTCTTC

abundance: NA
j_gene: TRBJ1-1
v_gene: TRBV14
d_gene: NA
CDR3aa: CASSPPREGAEAFF
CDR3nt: TGTGCCAGCAGCCCACCGAGGGAGGGGGCTGAAGCTTTCTTT

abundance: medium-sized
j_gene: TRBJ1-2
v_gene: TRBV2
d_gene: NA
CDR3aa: CASSVGRDGYTF
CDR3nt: TGTGCCAGCAGTGTGGGCAGGGATGGCTACACCTTC

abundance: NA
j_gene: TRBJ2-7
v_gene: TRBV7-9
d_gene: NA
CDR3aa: CASSLVSGISYEQYF
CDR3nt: TGTGCCAGCAGCTTAGTCTCGGGAATATCCTACGAGCAGTACTTC

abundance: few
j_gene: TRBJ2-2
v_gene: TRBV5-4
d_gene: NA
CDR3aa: CASSLGLRGTGELFF
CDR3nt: TGTGCCAGCAGCTTGGGCCTCAGGGGTACCGGGGAGCTGTTTTTT

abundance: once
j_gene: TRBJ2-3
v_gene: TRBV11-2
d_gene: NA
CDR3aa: CASSLGNRVGTQYF
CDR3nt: TGTGCCAGCAGCTTGGGGAACAGGGTGGGTACGCAGTATTTT

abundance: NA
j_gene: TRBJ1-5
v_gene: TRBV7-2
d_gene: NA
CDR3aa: CASSRQTVSNQPQHF
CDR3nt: TGTGCCAGCAGTCGCCAGACAGTTAGCAATCAGCCCCAGCATTTT

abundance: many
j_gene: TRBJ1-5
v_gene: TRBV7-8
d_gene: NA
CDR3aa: CASSFMGTRDQPQHF
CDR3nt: TGTGCCAGCAGCTTCATGGGGACAAGAGATCAGCCCCAGCATTTT

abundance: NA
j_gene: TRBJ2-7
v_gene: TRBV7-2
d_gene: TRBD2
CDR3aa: CASSLTSGAPREQYF
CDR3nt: TGTGCCAGCAGCTTAACTAGCGGGGCGCCCCGGGAGCAGTACTTC